The sequence of this TCR beta chain was determined in a study of blood T cells in healthy people across ages. Isolated per sample were at least 6 million PBMCs. The CDR3 runs to 14 residues. Germline V gene data show CDR1 as LNHNV and CDR2 as YYDKDF (reference sequence). For the second PCR, which ran for roughly 6 to 12 cycles, a sample-barcoded 5' primer and a J-beta primer mix were used. Each single sample gave us at least 3 million CDR3-containing paired-end reads. TCRdb recomputed calls from the 5' RACE reads with MiXCR, one row per CDR3 protein. The table lists over 950,000 distinct CDR3 sequences, more than 30% of them singletons. This clonotype has only a few counts. Sequence at one end of the junction differs from germline and may be a read error.

The sample taken for sequencing was blood. The genes are TRBV15 and TRBJ1-2; D is uncertain. This sequence was found in a man aged 18 to 29 in good health. The CDR3: CATSSSRLGYGSTF. DNA for the CDR3: TGTGCCACCAGCTCAAGCCGCTTAGGGTATGGCTCCACCTTC.